The present TCR beta chain was sequenced within a study of a mutant IDH1 vaccine in newly diagnosed glioma. Concerning this clone: Antigen unknown.

Clones were read by immunoSEQ multiplex PCR, and TCRdb kept only the in-frame ones, dropping some. The data show about 90,000 clones, with under 90% seen just once and 0.7% to 0.95% held by the top ten. Specified time point: week 47, end of study. Vaccine doses each comprised 300 ug of mutant IDH1 20-mer peptide, with topical imiquimod. Between the trimmed V and J ends, which lost 6 bases and 4 bases, there was a span of 10 bases. The CDR3 loop spans 13 amino acids. Germline CDR1 is SNHLY and CDR2 is FYNNEI. Here the sequenced sample was PBMCs, taken from a glioma patient whose treatment included an IDH1 peptide vaccine. This TCR was recovered from a woman aged 50 to 60 with glioma. The gene calls are TRBV2 and TRBJ2-1; no clear D gene. The CDR3 DNA follows: TGTGCCAGCAGAGTTTCAGGTTACAATGAGCAGTTCTTC. It translates to CASRVSGYNEQFF.